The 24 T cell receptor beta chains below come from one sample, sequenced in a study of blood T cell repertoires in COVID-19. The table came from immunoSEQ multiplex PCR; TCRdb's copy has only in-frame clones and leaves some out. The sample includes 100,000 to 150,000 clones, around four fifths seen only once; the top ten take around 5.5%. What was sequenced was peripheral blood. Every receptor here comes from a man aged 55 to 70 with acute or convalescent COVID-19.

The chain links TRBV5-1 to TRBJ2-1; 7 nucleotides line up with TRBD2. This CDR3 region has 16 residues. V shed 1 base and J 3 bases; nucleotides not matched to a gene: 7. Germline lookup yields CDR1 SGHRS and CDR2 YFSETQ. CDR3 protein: CASSLFAGVFYNEQFF. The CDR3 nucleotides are TGCGCCAGCAGCTTGTTTGCGGGAGTGTTCTACAATGAGCAGTTCTTC.

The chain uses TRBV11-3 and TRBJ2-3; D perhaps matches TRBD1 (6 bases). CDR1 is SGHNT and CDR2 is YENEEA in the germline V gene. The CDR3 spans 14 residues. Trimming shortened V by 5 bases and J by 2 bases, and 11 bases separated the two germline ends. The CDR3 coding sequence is TGTGCCAGCAGCCAGGGGTTCCCCACAGATACGCAGTATTTT. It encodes CASSQGFPTDTQYF.

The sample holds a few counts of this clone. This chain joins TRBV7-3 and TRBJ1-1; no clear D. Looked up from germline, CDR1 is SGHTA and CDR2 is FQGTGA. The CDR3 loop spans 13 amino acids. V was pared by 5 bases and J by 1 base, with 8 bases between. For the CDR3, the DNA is TGTGCCAGCAGCCGTTCCGGGAACACTGAAGCTTTCTTT. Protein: CASSRSGNTEAFF.

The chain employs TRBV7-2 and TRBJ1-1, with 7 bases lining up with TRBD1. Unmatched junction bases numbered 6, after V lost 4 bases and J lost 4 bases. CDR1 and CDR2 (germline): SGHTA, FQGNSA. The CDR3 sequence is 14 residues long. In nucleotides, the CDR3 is TGTGCCAGCAGCTACAGGGGAGGTAGCACTGAAGCTTTCTTT. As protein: CASSYRGGSTEAFF.

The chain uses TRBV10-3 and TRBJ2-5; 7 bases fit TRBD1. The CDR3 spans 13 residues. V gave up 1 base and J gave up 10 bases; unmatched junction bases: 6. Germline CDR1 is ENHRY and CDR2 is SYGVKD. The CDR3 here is CAISELQGKVQYF. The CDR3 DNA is TGTGCCATCAGTGAGTTACAGGGGAAGGTCCAGTACTTC.

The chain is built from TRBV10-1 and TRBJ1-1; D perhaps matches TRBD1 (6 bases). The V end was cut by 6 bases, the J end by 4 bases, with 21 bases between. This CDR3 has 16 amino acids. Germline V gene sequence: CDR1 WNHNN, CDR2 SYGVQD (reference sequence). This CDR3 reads CASRSDRSGTSTEAFF. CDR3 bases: TGCGCCAGCAGATCCGACAGGTCGGGTACGAGCACTGAAGCTTTCTTT.

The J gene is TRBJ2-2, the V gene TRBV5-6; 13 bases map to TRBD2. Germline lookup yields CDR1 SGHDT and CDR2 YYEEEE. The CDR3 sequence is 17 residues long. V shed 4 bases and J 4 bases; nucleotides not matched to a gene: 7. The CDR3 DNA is TGTGCCAGCAGCCTCGGACTAGCGGGAGTTGTCACCGGGGAGCTGTTTTTT. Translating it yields CASSLGLAGVVTGELFF.

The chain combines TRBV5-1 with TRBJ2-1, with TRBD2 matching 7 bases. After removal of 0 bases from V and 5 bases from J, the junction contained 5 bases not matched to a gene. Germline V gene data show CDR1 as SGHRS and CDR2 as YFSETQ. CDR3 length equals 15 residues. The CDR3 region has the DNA TGCGCCAGCAGCTTGGCGCTAGCGGCTCACAATGAGCAGTTCTTC. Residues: CASSLALAAHNEQFF.

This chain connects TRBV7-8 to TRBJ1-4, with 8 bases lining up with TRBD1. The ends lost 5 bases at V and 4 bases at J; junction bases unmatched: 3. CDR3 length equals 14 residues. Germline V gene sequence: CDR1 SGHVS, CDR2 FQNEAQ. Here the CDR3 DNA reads TGTGCCAGCAGCCTGGGACAGGTTAATGAAAAACTGTTTTTT. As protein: CASSLGQVNEKLFF.

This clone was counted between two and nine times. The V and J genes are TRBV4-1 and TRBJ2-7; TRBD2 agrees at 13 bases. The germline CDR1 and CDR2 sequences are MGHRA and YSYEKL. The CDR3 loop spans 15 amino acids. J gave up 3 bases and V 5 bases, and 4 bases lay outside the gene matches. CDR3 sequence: CASSFRTSGSYEQYF. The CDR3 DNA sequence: TGCGCCAGCAGCTTCCGGACTAGCGGGAGCTACGAGCAGTACTTC.

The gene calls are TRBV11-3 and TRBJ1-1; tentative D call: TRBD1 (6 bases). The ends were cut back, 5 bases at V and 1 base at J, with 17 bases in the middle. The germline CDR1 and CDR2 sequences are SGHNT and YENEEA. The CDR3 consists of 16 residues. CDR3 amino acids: CASSPPTGTPNTEAFF. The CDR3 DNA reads TGTGCCAGCAGCCCCCCGACCGGGACACCGAACACTGAAGCTTTCTTT.

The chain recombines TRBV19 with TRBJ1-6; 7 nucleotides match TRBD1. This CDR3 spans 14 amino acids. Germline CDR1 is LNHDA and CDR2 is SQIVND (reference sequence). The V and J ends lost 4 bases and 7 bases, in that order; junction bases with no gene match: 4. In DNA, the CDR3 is TGTGCCAGTAGTAGGGACAGATCCAATTCACCCCTCCACTTT. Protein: CASSRDRSNSPLHF.

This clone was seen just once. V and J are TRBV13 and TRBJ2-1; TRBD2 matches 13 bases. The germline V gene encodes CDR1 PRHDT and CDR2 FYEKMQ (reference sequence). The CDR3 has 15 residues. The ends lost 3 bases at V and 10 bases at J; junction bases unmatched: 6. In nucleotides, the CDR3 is TGTGCCAGCAGCTTCTATACTAGCGGGAGGGTCGAGCAGTTCTTC. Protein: CASSFYTSGRVEQFF.

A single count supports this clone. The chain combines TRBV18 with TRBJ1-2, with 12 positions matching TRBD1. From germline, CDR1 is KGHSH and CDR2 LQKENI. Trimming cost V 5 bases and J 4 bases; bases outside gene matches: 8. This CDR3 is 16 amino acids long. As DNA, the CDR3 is TGTGCCAGCTCAGGACCCGGGACAGGGGGCGGCTATGGCTACACCTTC. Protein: CASSGPGTGGGYGYTF.

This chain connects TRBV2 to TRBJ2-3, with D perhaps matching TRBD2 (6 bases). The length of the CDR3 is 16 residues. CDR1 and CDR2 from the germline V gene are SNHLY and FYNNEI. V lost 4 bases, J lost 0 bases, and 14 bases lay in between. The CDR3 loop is CASSGPGGKSTDTQYF. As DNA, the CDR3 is TGTGCCAGCAGTGGCCCTGGCGGGAAAAGCACAGATACGCAGTATTTT.

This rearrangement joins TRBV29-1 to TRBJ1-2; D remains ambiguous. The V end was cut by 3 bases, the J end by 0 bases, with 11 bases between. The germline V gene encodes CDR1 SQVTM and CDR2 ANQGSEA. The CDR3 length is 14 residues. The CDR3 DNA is TGCAGCGTTGACGCGCAGGTGACTAACTATGGCTACACCTTC. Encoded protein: CSVDAQVTNYGYTF.

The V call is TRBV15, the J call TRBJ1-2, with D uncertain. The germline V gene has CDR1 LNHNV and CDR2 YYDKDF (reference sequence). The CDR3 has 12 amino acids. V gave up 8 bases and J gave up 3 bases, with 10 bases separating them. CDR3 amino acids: CATSRRDYGYTF. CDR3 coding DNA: TGTGCCACCTCGCGGAGGGACTATGGCTACACCTTC. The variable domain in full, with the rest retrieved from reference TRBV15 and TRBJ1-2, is DAMVIQNPRYQVTQFGKPVTLSCSQTLNHNVMYWYQQKSSQAPKLLFHYYDKDFNNEADTPDNFQSRRPNTSFCFLDIRSPGLGDTAMYLCATSRRDYGYTFGSGTRLTVV.

CDR3: CASSQDAGGAKSFF. The DNA of the CDR3 is TGCGCCAGCAGCCAAGATGCAGGGGGCGCGAAAAGTTTCTTT. The chain carries TRBV4-1 and TRBJ1-1; 8 nucleotides agree with TRBD1. The CDR3 totals 14 residues. V was clipped by 0 bases and J by 13 bases; unmatched bases: 10. CDR1 is MGHRA and CDR2 is YSYEKL in the germline V gene.

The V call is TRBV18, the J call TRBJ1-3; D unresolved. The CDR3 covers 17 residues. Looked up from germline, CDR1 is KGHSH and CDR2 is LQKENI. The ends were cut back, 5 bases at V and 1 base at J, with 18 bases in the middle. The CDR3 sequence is CASSLNGSPSSGNTIYF. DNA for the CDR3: TGTGCCAGCTCATTAAACGGGTCTCCATCATCTGGAAACACCATATATTTT.

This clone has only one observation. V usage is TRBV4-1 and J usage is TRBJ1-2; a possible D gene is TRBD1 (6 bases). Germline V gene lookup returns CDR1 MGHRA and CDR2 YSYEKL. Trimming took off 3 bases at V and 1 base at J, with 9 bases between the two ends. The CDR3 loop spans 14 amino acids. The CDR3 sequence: CASSQGTFNYGYTF. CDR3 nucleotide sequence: TGCGCCAGCAGCCAGGGGACATTTAACTATGGCTACACCTTC.

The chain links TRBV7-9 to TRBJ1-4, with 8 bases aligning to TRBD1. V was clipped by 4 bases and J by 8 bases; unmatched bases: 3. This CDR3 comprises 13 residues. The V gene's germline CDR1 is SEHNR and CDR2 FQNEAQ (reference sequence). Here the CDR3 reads CASSYSGGEKLFF. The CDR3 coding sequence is TGTGCCAGCAGCTACTCAGGGGGCGAAAAACTGTTTTTT.

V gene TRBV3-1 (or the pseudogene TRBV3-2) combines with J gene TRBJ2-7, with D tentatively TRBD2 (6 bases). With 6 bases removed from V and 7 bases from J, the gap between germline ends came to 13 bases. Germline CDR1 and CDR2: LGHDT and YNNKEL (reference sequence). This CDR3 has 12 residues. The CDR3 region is CASSRGAGEQYF. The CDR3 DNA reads TGTGCCAGCAGTAGAGGGGCGGGGGAGCAGTACTTC.

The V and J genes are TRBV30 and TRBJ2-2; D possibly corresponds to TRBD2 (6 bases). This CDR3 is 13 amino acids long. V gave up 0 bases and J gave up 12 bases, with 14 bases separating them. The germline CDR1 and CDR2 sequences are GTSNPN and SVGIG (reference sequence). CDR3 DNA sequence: TGTGCCTGGAGTGTGGGGGGACGGGGGAAGCTGTTTTTT. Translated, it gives CAWSVGGRGKLFF. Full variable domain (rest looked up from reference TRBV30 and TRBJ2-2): SQTIHQWPATLVQPVGSPLSLECTVEGTSNPNLYWYRQAAGRGLQLLFYSVGIGQISSEVPQNLSASRPQDRQFILSSKKLLLSDSGFYLCAWSVGGRGKLFFGEGSRLTVL.

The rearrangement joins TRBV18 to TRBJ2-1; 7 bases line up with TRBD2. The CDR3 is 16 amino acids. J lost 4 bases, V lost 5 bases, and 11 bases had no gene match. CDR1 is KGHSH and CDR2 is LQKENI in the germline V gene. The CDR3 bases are TGTGCCAGCTCAGCAACAGGCTCGGGGGGTTACAATGAGCAGTTCTTC. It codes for CASSATGSGGYNEQFF. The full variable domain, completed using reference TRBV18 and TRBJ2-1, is NAGVMQNPRHLVRRRGQEARLRCSPMKGHSHVYWYRQLPEEGLKFMVYLQKENIIDESGMPKERFSAEFPKEGPSILRIQQVVRGDSAAYFCASSATGSGGYNEQFFGPGTRLTVL.